These 3 T cell receptor beta chains were all obtained from the same sample, sequenced in a study of regulatory T cells in long-lasting Graves disease. Sample time point: newly diagnosed GD, antithyroid drugs for less than 3 months. The TCR library used RNA extracted from PBMCs. Arm-PCR of CDR3 regions and iRepertoire HTBI primers were the basis on which TCR beta libraries were built. TCRdb reprocessed the multiplex PCR reads via MiXCR and lists one record per CDR3 protein. The profile shows 350,000 to 450,000 distinct CDR3 sequences, 10% to 15% of them singletons. These data were also filed under a second study, of T cells in Graves' hyperthyroidism and ophthalmopathy.

This material consisted of peripheral blood mononuclear cells (PBMCs), taken at new diagnosis, from a patient treated with antithyroid drugs. The receptor set was obtained from a woman between 18 and 30 years old with Graves disease.

The chain joins TRBV9 to TRBJ1-1; D is unclear. Germline-derived CDR1 and CDR2 are SGDLS and YYNGEE. The CDR3 consists of 14 residues. Between the trimmed V and J ends, which lost 0 bases and 5 bases, there was a span of 11 bases. The CDR3 nucleotides read TGTGCCAGCAGCGTAGCCGCGGGTGGTACTGAAGCTTTCTTT. Amino acid sequence: CASSVAAGGTEAFF.

This clonotype was counted many times. V gene TRBV28 combines with J gene TRBJ2-1, with TRBD2 as a possible D gene (5 bases). Germline CDR1 is MDHEN and CDR2 is SYDVKM. With 6 bases removed from V and 4 bases from J, the gap between germline ends came to 7 bases. This CDR3 is built from 12 residues. This chain's CDR3 is CASRRDYNEQFF. CDR3 nucleotides: TGTGCCAGCAGACGGGATTACAATGAGCAGTTCTTC. The full variable domain, with the rest looked up from reference TRBV28 and TRBJ2-1, is DVKVTQSSRYLVKRTGEKVFLECVQDMDHENMFWYRQDPGLGLRLIYFSYDVKMKEKGDIPEGYSVSREKKERFSLILESASTNQTSMYLCASRRDYNEQFFGPGTRLTVL.

The table lists this clonotype with many counts. The CDR3 bases are TGTGCCACCTCTTTCATCGGGACGCCGGGGACTGAAGCTTTCTTT. Translated: CATSFIGTPGTEAFF. The chain has TRBV15 and TRBJ1-1; the D gene is possibly TRBD1 (5 bases). Trimming took 8 bases from V and 5 from J, leaving 21 bases between them. The CDR3 is 15 amino acids. The germline CDR1 and CDR2 sequences are LNHNV and YYDKDF (reference sequence).